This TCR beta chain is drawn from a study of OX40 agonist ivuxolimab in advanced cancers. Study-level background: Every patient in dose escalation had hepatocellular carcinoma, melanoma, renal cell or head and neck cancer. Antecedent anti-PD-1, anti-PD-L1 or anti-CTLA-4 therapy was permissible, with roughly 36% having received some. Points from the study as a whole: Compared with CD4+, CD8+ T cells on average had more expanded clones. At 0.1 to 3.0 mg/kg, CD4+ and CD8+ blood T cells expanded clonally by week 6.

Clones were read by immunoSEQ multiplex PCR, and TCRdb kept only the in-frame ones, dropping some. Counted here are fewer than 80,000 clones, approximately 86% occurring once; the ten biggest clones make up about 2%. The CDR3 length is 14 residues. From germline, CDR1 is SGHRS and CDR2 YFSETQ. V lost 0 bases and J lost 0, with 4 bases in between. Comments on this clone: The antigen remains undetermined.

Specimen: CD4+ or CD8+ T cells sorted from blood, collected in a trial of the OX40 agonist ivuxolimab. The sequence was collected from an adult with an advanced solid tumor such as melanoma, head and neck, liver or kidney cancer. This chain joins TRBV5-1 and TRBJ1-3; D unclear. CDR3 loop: CASSLGFSGNTIYF. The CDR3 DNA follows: TGCGCCAGCAGCTTGGGGTTCTCTGGAAACACCATATATTTT. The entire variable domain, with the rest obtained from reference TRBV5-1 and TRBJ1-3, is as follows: KAGVTQTPRYLIKTRGQQVTLSCSPISGHRSVSWYQQTPGQGLQFLFEYFSETQRNKGNFPGRFSGRQFSNSRSEMNVSTLELGDSALYLCASSLGFSGNTIYFGEGSWLTVV.